This T cell receptor (beta chain) was profiled in a study of blood T cell repertoires in COVID-19. Study overall: The study drew acute and convalescent COVID-19 samples from the United States, Italy and Spain.

Per the original methods: Amplification of reference gene primers provided the estimated nucleated cell counts. Using immunoSEQ multiplex PCR, the repertoire was profiled, and TCRdb retains in-frame clones only, with some absent. V and J calls and clone size are as listed in that table; D and trimming were resolved from the DNA. In the table there are roughly 310,000 clones, about 89% of which are singletons. Clinical history as reported by participants underpinned cohort assignment. Per the germline V gene, CDR1 is LNHDA and CDR2 is SQIVND (reference sequence). This CDR3 is built from 12 residues. V shed 8 bases, J shed 5 bases, and the junction held 4 bases outside the gene matches.

The origin of this receptor is a woman in her thirties or forties who had recovered from COVID-19. The source material was PBMCs or T cells enriched from blood (not recorded which). J is TRBJ2-7 and V is TRBV19; 9 positions match TRBD2. The CDR3 nucleotides read TGTGCCAGTGGGAGCGGGAGGCACGAGCAGTACTTC. This gives the protein CASGSGRHEQYF.